These T cell receptor beta chains were read from a single sample in a study of T and B cells in COVID-19 patients. MiXCR, applied by TCRdb to the multiplex PCR reads, yields one record per CDR3 protein. The sample holds about 27,000 distinct CDR3 sequences, 30% to 35% seen once. Specimen: blood. These receptors were obtained from a human donor who had recovered from COVID-19. The CDR3 runs from the conserved cysteine through the conserved F or W. D genes are given only for firm matches. The size entry is marked missing in some rows and otherwise reads once, few, many or a size class.

d_gene: TRBD1
v_gene: TRBV6-2/TRBV6-3
abundance: few
j_gene: TRBJ1-4
len: 13
CDR3aa: CASSPRTGRKLFF
CDR3nt: TGTGCCAGCAGCCCCCGGACAGGGCGAAAACTGTTTTTT

d_gene: -
v_gene: TRBV11-3
abundance: few
j_gene: TRBJ2-3
len: 14
CDR3aa: CASSFHGGTDTQYF
CDR3nt: TGTGCCAGCAGCTTTCATGGGGGCACAGATACGCAGTATTTT

d_gene: -
v_gene: TRBV5-1
abundance: -
j_gene: TRBJ2-5
len: 13
CDR3aa: CASRAGVQETQYF
CDR3nt: TGCGCCAGCAGGGCCGGGGTCCAAGAGACCCAGTACTTC

d_gene: -
v_gene: TRBV27
abundance: -
j_gene: TRBJ1-2
len: 13
CDR3aa: CASSPRREDGYTF
CDR3nt: TGTGCCAGCAGCCCTAGGAGGGAAGATGGCTACACCTTC

d_gene: TRBD1
v_gene: TRBV6-6
abundance: -
j_gene: TRBJ1-1
len: 12
CDR3aa: CASSYSDRETFF
CDR3nt: TGTGCCAGCAGTTACTCGGACAGGGAGACTTTCTTT

d_gene: -
v_gene: TRBV15
abundance: -
j_gene: TRBJ1-6
len: 17
CDR3aa: CATSRVPPGAGDSPLHF
CDR3nt: TGTGCCACCAGCAGAGTCCCTCCAGGGGCCGGAGATTCACCCCTCCACTTT

d_gene: -
v_gene: TRBV20-1
abundance: -
j_gene: TRBJ2-1
len: 15
CDR3aa: CSVSKGTNSYNEQFF
CDR3nt: TGCAGTGTATCCAAAGGGACGAACTCCTACAATGAGCAGTTCTTC

d_gene: -
v_gene: TRBV15
abundance: many
j_gene: TRBJ2-3
len: 16
CDR3aa: CATSSHDRPPPDTQYF
CDR3nt: TGTGCCACCAGCAGCCACGACCGACCACCGCCAGATACGCAGTATTTT

d_gene: TRBD2
v_gene: TRBV12-3/TRBV12-4
abundance: many
j_gene: TRBJ2-1
len: 14
CDR3aa: CASSFNSGDNEQFF
CDR3nt: TGTGCCAGCAGCTTTAATAGCGGGGACAATGAGCAGTTCTTC

d_gene: -
v_gene: TRBV12-3/TRBV12-4
abundance: -
j_gene: TRBJ1-2
len: 13
CDR3aa: CASTPTWGPGYTF
CDR3nt: TGTGCCAGCACCCCGACGTGGGGCCCGGGCTACACCTTC

d_gene: -
v_gene: TRBV4-2
abundance: few
j_gene: TRBJ1-5
len: 16
CDR3aa: CASSQEIRTSNQPQHF
CDR3nt: TGTGCCAGCAGCCAAGAGATCAGGACAAGCAATCAGCCCCAGCATTTT

d_gene: -
v_gene: TRBV5-6
abundance: -
j_gene: TRBJ2-4
len: 16
CDR3aa: CASSIKVRIAKNIQYF
CDR3nt: TGTGCCAGCAGTATCAAAGTTAGGATAGCCAAAAACATTCAGTACTTC

d_gene: -
v_gene: TRBV29-1
abundance: many
j_gene: TRBJ1-1
len: 15
CDR3aa: CSVEDGTRLNTEAFF
CDR3nt: TGCAGCGTTGAAGATGGGACGCGTCTGAACACTGAAGCTTTCTTT

d_gene: TRBD1
v_gene: TRBV6-5
abundance: -
j_gene: TRBJ2-2
len: 17
CDR3aa: CASSEGTGRANTGELFF
CDR3nt: TGTGCCAGCAGTGAAGGGACAGGGAGGGCGAACACCGGGGAGCTGTTTTTT

d_gene: -
v_gene: TRBV24-1
abundance: few
j_gene: TRBJ2-2
len: 13
CDR3aa: CATREVNTGELFF
CDR3nt: TGTGCCACCAGAGAAGTTAACACCGGGGAGCTGTTTTTT

d_gene: TRBD1
v_gene: TRBV6-5
abundance: -
j_gene: TRBJ2-7
len: 15
CDR3aa: CASSYPRQGFYEQYF
CDR3nt: TGTGCCAGCAGTTACCCCCGACAGGGATTCTACGAGCAGTACTTC

d_gene: -
v_gene: TRBV19
abundance: few
j_gene: TRBJ2-7
len: 14
CDR3aa: CASSINTESYEQYF
CDR3nt: TGTGCCAGTAGTATCAATACAGAATCCTACGAGCAGTACTTC

d_gene: TRBD1
v_gene: TRBV7-9
abundance: -
j_gene: TRBJ1-1
len: 15
CDR3aa: CASSPETGSHTEAFF
CDR3nt: TGTGCCAGCAGCCCCGAGACAGGGTCCCACACTGAAGCTTTCTTT

d_gene: -
v_gene: TRBV11-1
abundance: -
j_gene: TRBJ1-1
len: 14
CDR3aa: CASSATTGTSEAFF
CDR3nt: TGTGCCAGCAGCGCCACTACAGGGACCTCGGAAGCTTTCTTT

d_gene: -
v_gene: TRBV28
abundance: -
j_gene: TRBJ2-1
len: 14
CDR3aa: CASIAGTPRNEQFF
CDR3nt: TGTGCCAGCATTGCCGGGACACCTCGGAATGAGCAGTTCTTC

d_gene: -
v_gene: TRBV12-3/TRBV12-4
abundance: few
j_gene: TRBJ1-1
len: 14
CDR3aa: CASSLVGGNTEAFF
CDR3nt: TGTGCCAGCAGTTTAGTGGGGGGTAACACTGAAGCTTTCTTT

d_gene: -
v_gene: TRBV29-1
abundance: medium-sized
j_gene: TRBJ2-7
len: 11
CDR3aa: CSVRRGYEQYF
CDR3nt: TGCAGCGTTCGGCGGGGCTACGAGCAGTACTTC

d_gene: TRBD2
v_gene: TRBV29-1
abundance: medium-sized
j_gene: TRBJ2-1
len: 14
CDR3aa: CSVITGGPYNEQFF
CDR3nt: TGCAGCGTGATAACGGGAGGACCCTACAATGAGCAGTTCTTC

d_gene: TRBD1
v_gene: TRBV6-2/TRBV6-3
abundance: few
j_gene: TRBJ2-7
len: 12
CDR3aa: CASSWTGAEQYF
CDR3nt: TGTGCCAGCAGTTGGACAGGGGCCGAGCAGTACTTC

d_gene: -
v_gene: TRBV11-1
abundance: many
j_gene: TRBJ1-1
len: 13
CDR3aa: CASAEGENTEAFF
CDR3nt: TGTGCCAGCGCGGAGGGGGAAAACACTGAAGCTTTCTTT

d_gene: -
v_gene: TRBV5-6
abundance: -
j_gene: TRBJ2-2
len: 17
CDR3aa: CASSHFFQGGLTGELFF
CDR3nt: TGCGCCAGCAGCCATTTCTTTCAGGGGGGGCTCACCGGGGAGCTGTTTTTT

d_gene: TRBD1
v_gene: TRBV6-1
abundance: -
j_gene: TRBJ2-7
len: 16
CDR3aa: CASSEAPGTGPYEQYF
CDR3nt: TGTGCCAGCAGTGAAGCGCCGGGGACAGGCCCCTACGAGCAGTACTTC

d_gene: -
v_gene: TRBV12-3/TRBV12-4
abundance: few
j_gene: TRBJ2-7
len: 12
CDR3aa: CASSLSFYEQYF
CDR3nt: TGTGCCAGCAGTTTATCATTCTACGAGCAGTACTTC

d_gene: TRBD2
v_gene: TRBV11-2
abundance: -
j_gene: TRBJ2-1
len: 15
CDR3aa: CASSPRTSGRYEQFF
CDR3nt: TGTGCCAGCAGCCCACGGACTAGCGGCCGGTATGAGCAGTTCTTC

d_gene: TRBD1
v_gene: TRBV27
abundance: many
j_gene: TRBJ1-2
len: 13
CDR3aa: CASSIDRGHGYTF
CDR3nt: TGTGCCAGCAGTATCGACAGGGGCCATGGCTACACCTTC

d_gene: -
v_gene: TRBV7-2
abundance: -
j_gene: TRBJ1-4
len: 15
CDR3aa: CASSDGGRAGEKLFF
CDR3nt: TGTGCCAGCAGCGACGGAGGCAGGGCCGGAGAAAAACTGTTTTTT

d_gene: TRBD2
v_gene: TRBV20-1
abundance: -
j_gene: TRBJ2-7
len: 14
CDR3aa: CSAIPSGTPYEQYF
CDR3nt: TGCAGTGCTATACCTAGCGGGACACCCTACGAGCAGTACTTC

d_gene: -
v_gene: TRBV4-3
abundance: -
j_gene: TRBJ2-1
len: 12
CDR3aa: CASSQVSYEQFF
CDR3nt: TGTGCCAGCAGCCAAGTCTCCTACGAGCAGTTCTTC

d_gene: -
v_gene: TRBV20-1
abundance: -
j_gene: TRBJ2-3
len: 14
CDR3aa: CSARDQGRADTQYF
CDR3nt: TGCAGTGCTAGAGATCAGGGCAGGGCAGATACGCAGTATTTT

d_gene: -
v_gene: TRBV6-5
abundance: few
j_gene: TRBJ2-7
len: 14
CDR3aa: CASSAMDGPYEQYF
CDR3nt: TGTGCCAGCAGTGCTATGGACGGACCCTACGAGCAGTACTTC

d_gene: -
v_gene: TRBV5-3
abundance: -
j_gene: TRBJ2-5
len: 14
CDR3aa: CARSLSRIQETQYF
CDR3nt: TGTGCCAGAAGCTTGAGCCGGATCCAAGAGACCCAGTACTTC

d_gene: -
v_gene: TRBV5-4
abundance: few
j_gene: TRBJ1-6
len: 16
CDR3aa: CASSSSKGEAIAPLHF
CDR3nt: TGTGCCAGCAGCAGTTCCAAGGGAGAGGCCATTGCACCCCTCCACTTT

d_gene: TRBD2
v_gene: TRBV6-5
abundance: many
j_gene: TRBJ2-2
len: 15
CDR3aa: CASSYSSGGAGELFF
CDR3nt: TGTGCCAGCAGTTACTCTAGCGGGGGGGCCGGGGAGCTGTTTTTT

d_gene: TRBD2
v_gene: TRBV13
abundance: many
j_gene: TRBJ2-7
len: 16
CDR3aa: CASSPGLAGPTYEQYF
CDR3nt: TGTGCCAGCAGCCCAGGACTAGCGGGGCCTACCTACGAGCAGTACTTC

d_gene: -
v_gene: TRBV24-1
abundance: few
j_gene: TRBJ2-7
len: 13
CDR3aa: CATSDDHYHEQYF
CDR3nt: TGTGCCACCAGTGATGACCACTATCACGAGCAGTACTTC

d_gene: -
v_gene: TRBV5-1
abundance: -
j_gene: TRBJ2-2
len: 15
CDR3aa: CASTQGGANTGELFF
CDR3nt: TGCGCCAGCACCCAGGGCGGAGCGAACACCGGGGAGCTGTTTTTT

d_gene: -
v_gene: TRBV7-9
abundance: -
j_gene: TRBJ2-3
len: 12
CDR3aa: CASSSSTDTQYF
CDR3nt: TGTGCCAGCAGCTCAAGCACAGATACGCAGTATTTT

d_gene: TRBD1
v_gene: TRBV6-5
abundance: medium-sized
j_gene: TRBJ2-2
len: 16
CDR3aa: CASSYGQGVRAGELFF
CDR3nt: TGTGCCAGCAGTTACGGACAGGGGGTGAGAGCCGGGGAGCTGTTTTTT

d_gene: -
v_gene: TRBV9
abundance: -
j_gene: TRBJ2-7
len: 13
CDR3aa: CASSVAQDDEQYF
CDR3nt: TGTGCCAGCAGCGTAGCTCAGGACGATGAGCAGTACTTC

d_gene: TRBD1
v_gene: TRBV6-5
abundance: -
j_gene: TRBJ1-2
len: 15
CDR3aa: CASSYGDRANYGYTF
CDR3nt: TGTGCCAGCAGTTACGGGGACAGGGCTAACTATGGCTACACCTTC

d_gene: -
v_gene: TRBV5-6
abundance: -
j_gene: TRBJ2-7
len: 15
CDR3aa: CASSEKRGGSYEQYF
CDR3nt: TGTGCCAGCAGCGAGAAGCGAGGGGGCTCCTACGAGCAGTACTTC

d_gene: TRBD2
v_gene: TRBV6-2/TRBV6-3
abundance: -
j_gene: TRBJ2-1
len: 15
CDR3aa: CTSSYTASGRGEQFF
CDR3nt: TGTACCAGCAGTTACACGGCTAGCGGGAGGGGTGAGCAGTTCTTC

d_gene: TRBD1
v_gene: TRBV20-1
abundance: -
j_gene: TRBJ2-5
len: 15
CDR3aa: CSARRPGQGRETQYF
CDR3nt: TGCAGTGCTAGACGACCGGGACAGGGGCGGGAGACCCAGTACTTC

d_gene: TRBD1
v_gene: TRBV6-1
abundance: few
j_gene: TRBJ2-5
len: 14
CDR3aa: CASSVQGAWETQYF
CDR3nt: TGTGCCAGCAGTGTACAGGGGGCTTGGGAGACCCAGTACTTC

d_gene: -
v_gene: TRBV27
abundance: medium-sized
j_gene: TRBJ2-3
len: 16
CDR3aa: CASSPEPGRLTDTQYF
CDR3nt: TGTGCCAGCAGTCCGGAGCCGGGACGGCTCACGGATACGCAGTATTTT

d_gene: -
v_gene: TRBV15
abundance: -
j_gene: TRBJ2-5
len: 14
CDR3aa: CATSRMGGQETQYF
CDR3nt: TGTGCCACCAGCAGGATGGGGGGTCAAGAGACCCAGTACTTC

d_gene: TRBD1
v_gene: TRBV10-3
abundance: -
j_gene: TRBJ2-5
len: 15
CDR3aa: CAISVSRDRQETQYF
CDR3nt: TGTGCCATCAGTGTGAGCCGGGACAGGCAAGAGACCCAGTACTTC

d_gene: -
v_gene: TRBV11-1
abundance: -
j_gene: TRBJ2-5
len: 14
CDR3aa: CASSLGTNQETQYF
CDR3nt: TGTGCCAGCAGCTTAGGGACTAACCAAGAGACCCAGTACTTC

d_gene: TRBD1
v_gene: TRBV4-1
abundance: -
j_gene: TRBJ2-2
len: 14
CDR3aa: CASSHGTGTGELFF
CDR3nt: TGCGCCAGCAGCCACGGGACAGGGACCGGGGAGCTGTTTTTT

d_gene: -
v_gene: TRBV18
abundance: -
j_gene: TRBJ2-1
len: 13
CDR3aa: CASSPPTNNEQFF
CDR3nt: TGTGCCAGCTCACCACCGACAAACAATGAGCAGTTCTTC